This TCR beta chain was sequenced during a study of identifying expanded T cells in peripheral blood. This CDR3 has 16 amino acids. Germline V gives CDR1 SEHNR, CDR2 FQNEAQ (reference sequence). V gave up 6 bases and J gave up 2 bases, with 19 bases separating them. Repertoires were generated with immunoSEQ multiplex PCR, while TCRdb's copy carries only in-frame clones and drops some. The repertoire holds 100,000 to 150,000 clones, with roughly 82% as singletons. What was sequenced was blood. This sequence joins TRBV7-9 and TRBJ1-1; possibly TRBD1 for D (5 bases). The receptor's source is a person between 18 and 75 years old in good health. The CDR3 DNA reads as TGTGCCAGCAGTACGGGGGGAGGCGGCGCCAACACTGAAGCTTTCTTT. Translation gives CASSTGGGGANTEAFF.